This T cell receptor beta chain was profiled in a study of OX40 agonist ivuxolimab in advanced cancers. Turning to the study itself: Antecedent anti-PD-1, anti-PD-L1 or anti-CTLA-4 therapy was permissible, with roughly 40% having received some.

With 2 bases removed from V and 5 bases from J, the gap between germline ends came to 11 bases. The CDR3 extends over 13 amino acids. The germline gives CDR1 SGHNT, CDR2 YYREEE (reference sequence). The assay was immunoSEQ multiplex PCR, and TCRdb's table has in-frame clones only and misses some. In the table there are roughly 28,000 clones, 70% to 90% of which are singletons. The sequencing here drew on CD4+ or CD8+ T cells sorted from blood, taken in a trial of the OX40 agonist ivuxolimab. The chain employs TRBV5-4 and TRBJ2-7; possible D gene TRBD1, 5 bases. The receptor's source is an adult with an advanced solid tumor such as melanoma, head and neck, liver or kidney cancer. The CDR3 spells CASSLFGAHEQYF. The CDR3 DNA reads TGTGCCAGCAGCTTATTTGGGGCCCACGAGCAGTACTTC.